Below, 2 T cell receptor beta chains from the same sample are listed, as sequenced in a study of blood T cell repertoires in COVID-19. Some clones are missing from TCRdb's copy, which holds only in-frame ones; the method was immunoSEQ multiplex PCR. The sample records more than 250,000 clones, roughly 86% being singletons. Sample: peripheral blood. Source of these receptors: a woman in her fifties or sixties with acute or convalescent COVID-19.

The gene calls are TRBV3-1 (or the pseudogene TRBV3-2) and TRBJ1-4, with TRBD1 matching over 9 bases. After removal of 4 bases from V and 10 bases from J, the junction contained 13 bases not matched to a gene. From germline, CDR1 is LGHDT and CDR2 YNNKEL (reference sequence). This CDR3 has 16 amino acids. The CDR3 is CASSPGAGTGHGKLFF. In nucleotides, the CDR3 is TGTGCCAGCAGCCCCGGGGCGGGGACAGGGCACGGAAAACTGTTTTTT.

The chain is built from TRBV7-3 and TRBJ2-1, with 9 bases fitting TRBD2. With V trimmed by 6 bases and J by 4 bases, 7 bases remained unmatched. This CDR3 spans 15 amino acids. The germline V gene encodes CDR1 SGHTA and CDR2 FQGTGA. The CDR3 here is CASSPGLASYNEQFF. In DNA, the CDR3 is TGTGCCAGCAGTCCGGGACTAGCTTCGTACAATGAGCAGTTCTTC.